The 16 T cell receptor beta chains in this list originate from one sample, sequenced in a study of T cells in Graves' hyperthyroidism and ophthalmopathy. Amplification of TCR beta CDR3 regions was performed using RNA transcripts as template. HTBI primers were the set used in a first-round RT-PCR of the TCR CDR3. TCRdb ran MiXCR on the multiplex PCR reads and lists one entry per CDR3 protein. The data show approximately 740,000 distinct CDR3 sequences, less than 15% seen once. What was sequenced was blood. The receptors were sampled from a young woman with Graves' hyperthyroidism.

This clonotype was seen at least ten times. CDR3 amino acids: CASSFTSAVSYEQYF. CDR3 DNA: TGTGCCAGTAGTTTTACTAGCGCGGTGAGCTACGAGCAGTACTTC. The J gene is TRBJ2-7, the V gene TRBV19; 7 nucleotides match TRBD2. CDR1 and CDR2 (germline): LNHDA, SQIVND (reference sequence). The CDR3 is made up of 15 amino acids. V lost 5 bases and J lost 3; bases outside the gene matches: 10.

The J gene is TRBJ2-7, the V gene TRBV7-2; D is undetermined. Trimming cost V 3 bases and J 3 bases, with 6 bases left between them. The CDR3 length is 12 residues. Germline-derived CDR1 and CDR2 are SGHTA and FQGNSA. The CDR3 region is CASSFALYEQYF. In DNA, the CDR3 is TGTGCCAGCAGCTTCGCTCTCTACGAGCAGTACTTC.

This clonotype was recorded at least ten times. V gene TRBV9 combines with J gene TRBJ2-5; 7 bases are a match to TRBD2. The CDR3 runs 14 residues. Per the germline V gene, CDR1 is SGDLS and CDR2 is YYNGEE. V shed 3 bases and J 5 bases; nucleotides not matched to a gene: 7. CDR3 in DNA: TGTGCCAGCAGCGAGGGAGGGGTCATGGAGACCCAGTACTTC. Translating gives CASSEGGVMETQYF.

Many counts were recorded for this clonotype. V gene TRBV30 combines with J gene TRBJ1-3; no clear D gene. The CDR3 length is 14 residues. V dropped 1 base and J dropped 1 base, with 8 bases sitting between them. Germline CDR1 and CDR2: GTSNPN and SVGIG (reference sequence). CDR3 loop: CAWSAGISGNTIYF. Here the CDR3 DNA reads TGTGCCTGGAGTGCAGGTATATCTGGAAACACCATATATTTT.

There are a few counts of this clonotype. The rearrangement links TRBV28 to TRBJ1-4, with D possibly matching TRBD1 (6 bases). Per the germline V gene, CDR1 is MDHEN and CDR2 is SYDVKM. CDR3 length: 16 residues. Trimming stripped 2 bases from V and 7 bases from J, with 17 bases between. The CDR3 coding sequence is TGTGCCAGCAGTTTACCCTTCGGGGGGCTGGGTGAAAAACTGTTTTTT. Translation gives CASSLPFGGLGEKLFF.

This clonotype was recorded at least ten times. The chain carries TRBV11-2 and TRBJ2-7, with a tentative D call TRBD2 (5 bases). V lost 3 bases and J lost 1, with 16 bases in between. The CDR3 covers 16 residues. Per germline, CDR1 SGHAT and CDR2 FQNNGV. CDR3 sequence: CASSFGLGELSYEQYF. As DNA, the CDR3 is TGTGCCAGCAGCTTTGGCCTGGGAGAGCTTTCCTACGAGCAGTACTTC.

This clonotype was seen many times. The chain recombines TRBV3-1 with TRBJ2-7; TRBD2 matches at 11 bases. Germline CDR1 LGHDT, CDR2 YNNKEL (reference sequence). The CDR3 has 14 amino acids. V lost 0 bases to trimming and J lost 7 bases; unmatched junction nucleotides: 2. The CDR3 region has the DNA TGTGCCAGCAGCCAAGAGACTAGCGGGATTGAGCAGTACTTC. Translated: CASSQETSGIEQYF.

The rearrangement uses TRBV5-1 and TRBJ2-1; 12 positions agree with TRBD2. V shed 4 bases, J shed 4 bases, and the junction held 6 bases outside the gene matches. CDR1 SGHRS and CDR2 YFSETQ come from the germline V gene. This CDR3 has 16 amino acids. The DNA of the CDR3 is TGCGCCAGCAGCAAAAGGACTAGCGGGAATTACAATGAGCAGTTCTTC. Its protein product is CASSKRTSGNYNEQFF.

This clonotype was counted between two and nine times. The chain is built from TRBV14 and TRBJ2-1; TRBD2 might be the D (5 bases). The germline V and J ends were trimmed by 4 bases and 3 bases, with 13 bases remaining between them. The germline CDR1 and CDR2 sequences are SGHDN and FVKESK. This CDR3 comprises 15 residues. CDR3 sequence reads: CASSPRGRIYNEQFF. In DNA, the CDR3 is TGTGCCAGCAGCCCTCGTGGGAGAATCTACAATGAGCAGTTCTTC.

The sample holds a few counts of this clonotype. The genes are TRBV2 and TRBJ1-1, with D perhaps matching TRBD1 (6 bases). The V and J ends lost 4 bases and 8 bases respectively, with 11 bases between them. The CDR3 length is 12 residues. The V gene's germline CDR1 is SNHLY and CDR2 FYNNEI. This CDR3 reads CASSAGHSEAFF. The DNA of the CDR3 is TGTGCCAGCAGTGCGGGACACTCAGAAGCTTTCTTT.

This clonotype was seen ten or more times. CDR3 DNA sequence: TGCAGCGCCCCAGACGTGCCCGGGACAGATACGCAGTATTTT. Its translation is CSAPDVPGTDTQYF. The chain links TRBV29-1 to TRBJ2-3; D gene ambiguous. This CDR3 contains 14 residues. V was clipped by 7 bases and J by 3 bases, with 17 bases between them. Germline-derived CDR1 and CDR2 are SQVTM and ANQGSEA.

This clonotype was recorded a few times. This chain connects TRBV19 to TRBJ1-5; TRBD1 might be the D (6 bases). The CDR3 runs 14 residues. Trimming left V 2 bases short and J 4 bases short, with 9 bases between. Germline values: CDR1 LNHDA, CDR2 SQIVND (reference sequence). The CDR3 coding sequence is TGTGCCAGTAGTATAACAGGGCGAAATCAGCCCCAGCATTTT. Its protein is CASSITGRNQPQHF.

This clonotype has at least ten counts. This sequence joins TRBV11-3 and TRBJ2-3; 8 bases are shared with TRBD2. V lost 5 bases and J lost 5; bases outside the gene matches: 12. Germline V gene sequence: CDR1 SGHNT, CDR2 YENEEA. The CDR3 has 16 residues. DNA of the CDR3: TGTGCCAGCAGCCCCGGGCGGCGGGAGGAAAGAGATACGCAGTATTTT. Protein: CASSPGRREERDTQYF. Full variable domain (remainder filled in from reference TRBV11-3 and TRBJ2-3): EAGVVQSPRYKIIEKKQPVAFWCNPISGHNTLYWYLQNLGQGPELLIRYENEEAVDDSQLPKDRFSAERLKGVDSTLKIQPAELGDSAVYLCASSPGRREERDTQYFGPGTRLTVL.

In this sample, this clonotype turned up many times. V gene TRBV30 combines with J gene TRBJ2-3, with 10 positions matching TRBD2. This CDR3 contains 14 residues. The junction had 9 bases not matched to a gene; V was cut back by 5 bases and J by 7 bases. Germline V gene sequence: CDR1 GTSNPN, CDR2 SVGIG (reference sequence). CDR3 nucleotide sequence: TGTGCCTGGGAGGGATTAGCGGGAGGACATACGCAGTATTTT. Translation: CAWEGLAGGHTQYF.

The table lists this clonotype with many counts. This chain uses TRBV11-3 with TRBJ2-1; TRBD2 matches 14 bases. Trimming removed 3 bases from V and 10 bases from J; junction bases left unmatched: 5. This CDR3 contains 15 residues. From germline, CDR1 is SGHNT and CDR2 YENEEA. The CDR3 bases are TGTGCCAGCAGCTTGGGACTAGCGGGAGATGAGGAGCAGTTCTTC. This codes for CASSLGLAGDEEQFF.

This clonotype was seen ten or more times. The chain combines TRBV6-2 or TRBV6-3 with TRBJ2-7; D might be TRBD2 (5 bases). V lost 4 bases and J 4 bases, leaving 11 bases between the germline ends. The CDR3 totals 13 residues. Germline CDR1 reads MNHEY; CDR2 reads SVGEGT. The CDR3 coding sequence is TGTGCCAGCAGTTCAAAGGGAGCTTACGAGCAGTACTTC. It encodes CASSSKGAYEQYF.